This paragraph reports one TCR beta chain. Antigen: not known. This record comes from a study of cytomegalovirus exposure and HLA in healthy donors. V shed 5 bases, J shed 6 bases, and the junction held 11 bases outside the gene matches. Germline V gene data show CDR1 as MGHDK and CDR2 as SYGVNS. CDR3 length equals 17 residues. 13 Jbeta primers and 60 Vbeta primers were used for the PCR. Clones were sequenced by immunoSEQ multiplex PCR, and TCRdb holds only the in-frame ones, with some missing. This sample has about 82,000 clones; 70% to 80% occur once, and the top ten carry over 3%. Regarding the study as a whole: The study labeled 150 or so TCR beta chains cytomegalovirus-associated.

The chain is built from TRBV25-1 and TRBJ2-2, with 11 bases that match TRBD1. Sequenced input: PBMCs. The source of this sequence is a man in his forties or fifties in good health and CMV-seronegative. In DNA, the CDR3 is TGTGCCAGCAGTTCCTCCTGGCTGGGACAGGGGGCCGGGGAGCTGTTTTTT. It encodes CASSSSWLGQGAGELFF.